This TCR beta chain originates from a study of cytomegalovirus exposure and HLA in healthy donors. Study observations and caveats: An assumption of roughly uniform sequencing depth across donors underlay the presence/absence analyses. HLA alleles showed associations with around 15,000 TCR beta sequences in a later analysis, at a 0.05 false discovery rate.

The CDR3 has 17 residues. The germline V gene encodes CDR1 MNHEY and CDR2 SMNVEV (reference sequence). V dropped 5 bases and J dropped 6; count of bases not matched to a gene: 15. The PCR was carried out with 60 Vbeta primers and 13 Jbeta primers. Produced via immunoSEQ multiplex PCR; TCRdb's table is partial and in-frame only. The repertoire holds more than 140,000 clones, 82% seen once, with 3% to 3.5% in the top ten. With respect to this clone: As yet, its antigen is unknown.

At sampling all donors were nominally healthy, likely with unrecorded immune exposures. Sequencing used PBMCs. The receptor was isolated from a man aged 18 to 29 in good health and CMV-seropositive. The chain is built from TRBV27 and TRBJ2-5; 10 bases match TRBD2. In nucleotides, the CDR3 is TGTGCCAGCAGTCCCCTCTCCGGGACTAGCGCCTCACAGACCCAGTACTTC. Translating it yields CASSPLSGTSASQTQYF.